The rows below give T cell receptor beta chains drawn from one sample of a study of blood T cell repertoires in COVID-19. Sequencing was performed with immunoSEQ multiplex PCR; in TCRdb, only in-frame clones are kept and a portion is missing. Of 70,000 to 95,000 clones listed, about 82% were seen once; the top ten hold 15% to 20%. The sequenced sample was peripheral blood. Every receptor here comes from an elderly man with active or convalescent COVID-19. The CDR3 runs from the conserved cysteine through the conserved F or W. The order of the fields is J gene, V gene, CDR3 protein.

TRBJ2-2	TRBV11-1	CASSLVGKATGELFF
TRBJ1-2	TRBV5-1	CASSSQGGANYGYTF
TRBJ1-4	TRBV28	CASSLARTVTATNEKLFF
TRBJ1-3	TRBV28	CASDTGSSGNTIYF
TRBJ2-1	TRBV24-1	CATSGGGAGRGEQFF
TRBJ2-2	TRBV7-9	CASSFVGGFGTGELFF
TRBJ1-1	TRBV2	CASSEIRTTNTEAFF
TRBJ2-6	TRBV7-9	CASKGSGANVLTF
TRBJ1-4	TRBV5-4	CASSLNEEKLFF
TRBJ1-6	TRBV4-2	CASSQVSQGNSPLHF
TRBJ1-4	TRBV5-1	CASSEGRVTNEKLFF
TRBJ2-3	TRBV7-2	CASSLQFGGNTDTQYF
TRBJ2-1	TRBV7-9	CAAGRKSSYNEQFF
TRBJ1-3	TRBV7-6	CASSTNAGLGNTIYF
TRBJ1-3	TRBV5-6	CASSTTSRGRAGNTIYF
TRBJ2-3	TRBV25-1	CASRRAGAIDTQYF
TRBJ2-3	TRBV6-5	CATLRGSTDTQYF
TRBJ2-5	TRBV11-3	CASSSGQGGETQYF
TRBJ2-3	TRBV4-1	CASSQDWGGEDTQYF
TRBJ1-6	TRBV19	CASSTSGVGNSPLHF
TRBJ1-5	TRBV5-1	CASSFRAGGNPQPQHF
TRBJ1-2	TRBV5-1	CASSFTPEGNYGYTF
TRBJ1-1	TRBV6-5	CASRGQGRTEAFF
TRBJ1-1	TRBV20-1	CSASLAGGPEAFF
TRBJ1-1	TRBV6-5	CASSYSRALNTEAFF
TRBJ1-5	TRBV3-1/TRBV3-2	CASSSGGGNQPQHF
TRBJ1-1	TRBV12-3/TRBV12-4	CASSLLRTEAFF
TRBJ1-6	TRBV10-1	CASSEPTARFDSPLHF
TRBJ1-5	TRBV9	CASSTGLEGQPQHF
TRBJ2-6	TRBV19	CASSISGSGANVLTF
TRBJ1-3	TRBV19	CASSPQLQTGRNTIYF
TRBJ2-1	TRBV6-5	CASKDRGPYNEQFF
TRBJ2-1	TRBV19	CASSTKGGRGYNEQFF
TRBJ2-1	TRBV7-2	CASSPLRDYNEQFF
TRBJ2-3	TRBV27	CASSKLAGVGTDTQYF
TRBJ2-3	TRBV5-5	CASSLGDRVADTQYF
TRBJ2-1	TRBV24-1	CATSDNHRAEQFF
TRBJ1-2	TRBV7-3	CASSRGDRYLGDGYTF
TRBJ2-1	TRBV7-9	CASSLYWSSYNEQFF
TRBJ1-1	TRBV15	CATSGYRGSNTEAFF
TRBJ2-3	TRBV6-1	CASSDHRDRGTDTQYF
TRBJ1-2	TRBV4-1	CASSQDILKGDGYTF
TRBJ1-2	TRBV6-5	CASSSWQGGNYGYTF
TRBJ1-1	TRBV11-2	CASSLVFRTEAFF
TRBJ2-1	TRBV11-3	CASSEGQRAGIDEQFF
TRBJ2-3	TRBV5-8	CASSLRRLAPQYF
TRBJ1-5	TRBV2	CASSEARSSNQPQHF
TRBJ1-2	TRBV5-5	CASSLVQGLGYTF
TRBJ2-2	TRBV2	CASRTGTTNTGELFF
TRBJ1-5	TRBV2	CASSPRTGGQPQHF
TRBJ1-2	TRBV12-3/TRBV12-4	CASSPGQGYGYTF
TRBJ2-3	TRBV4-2	CASSRQTGDTQYF
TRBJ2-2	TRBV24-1	CATSDSATGATGELFF
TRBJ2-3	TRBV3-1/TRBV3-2	CASSQWLADTQYF
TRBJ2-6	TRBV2	CASRALRDNSGANVLTF
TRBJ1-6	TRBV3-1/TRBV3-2	CASSQPSSPLHF